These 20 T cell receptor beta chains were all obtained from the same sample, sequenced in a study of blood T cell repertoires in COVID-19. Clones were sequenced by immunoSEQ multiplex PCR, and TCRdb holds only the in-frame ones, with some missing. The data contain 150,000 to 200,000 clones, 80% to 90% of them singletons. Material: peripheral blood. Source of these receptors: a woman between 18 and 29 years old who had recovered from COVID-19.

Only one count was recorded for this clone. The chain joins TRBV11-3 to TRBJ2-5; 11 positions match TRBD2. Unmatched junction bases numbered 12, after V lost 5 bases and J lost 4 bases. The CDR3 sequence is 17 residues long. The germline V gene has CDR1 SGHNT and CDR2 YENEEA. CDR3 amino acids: CASSPGRTSGSGETQYF. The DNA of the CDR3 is TGTGCCAGCAGCCCCGGACGGACTAGCGGGTCGGGAGAGACCCAGTACTTC.

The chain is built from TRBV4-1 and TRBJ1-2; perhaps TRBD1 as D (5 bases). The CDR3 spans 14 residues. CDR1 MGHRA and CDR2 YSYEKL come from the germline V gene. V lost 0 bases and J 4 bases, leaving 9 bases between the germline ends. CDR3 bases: TGCGCCAGCAGCCAAGATCAGGGCCTCTATGGCTACACCTTC. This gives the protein CASSQDQGLYGYTF.

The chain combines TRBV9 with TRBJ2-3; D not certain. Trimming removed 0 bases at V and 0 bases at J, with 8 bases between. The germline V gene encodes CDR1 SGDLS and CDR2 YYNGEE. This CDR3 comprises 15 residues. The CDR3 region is CASSVVAGSTDTQYF. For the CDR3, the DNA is TGTGCCAGCAGCGTAGTTGCCGGGAGCACAGATACGCAGTATTTT. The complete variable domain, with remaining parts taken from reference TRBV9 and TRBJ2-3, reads DSGVTQTPKHLITATGQRVTLRCSPRSGDLSVYWYQQSLDQGLQFLIQYYNGEERAKGNILERFSAQQFPDLHSELNLSSLELGDSALYFCASSVVAGSTDTQYFGPGTRLTVL.

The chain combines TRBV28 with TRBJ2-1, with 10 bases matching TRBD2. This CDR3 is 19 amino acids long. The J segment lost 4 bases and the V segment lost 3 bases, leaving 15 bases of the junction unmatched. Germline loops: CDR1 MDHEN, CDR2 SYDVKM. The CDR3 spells CASSLASGRALQAYNEQFF. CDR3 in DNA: TGTGCCAGCAGTTTGGCTAGCGGGAGAGCCCTCCAAGCATACAATGAGCAGTTCTTC.

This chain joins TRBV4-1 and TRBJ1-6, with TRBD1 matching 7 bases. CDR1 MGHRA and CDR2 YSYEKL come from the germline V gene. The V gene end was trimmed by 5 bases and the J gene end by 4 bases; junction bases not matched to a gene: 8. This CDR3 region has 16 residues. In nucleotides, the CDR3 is TGCGCCAGCAGCAGAGCCCCGGGACAGTATAATTCACCCCTCCACTTT. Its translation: CASSRAPGQYNSPLHF.

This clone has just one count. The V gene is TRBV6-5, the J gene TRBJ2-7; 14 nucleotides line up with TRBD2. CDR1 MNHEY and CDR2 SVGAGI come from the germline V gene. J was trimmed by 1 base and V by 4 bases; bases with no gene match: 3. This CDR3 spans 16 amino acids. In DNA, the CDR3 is TGTGCCAGCAGTTGGGGACTAGCGGGAGATTCCTACGAGCAGTACGTC. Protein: CASSWGLAGDSYEQYV.

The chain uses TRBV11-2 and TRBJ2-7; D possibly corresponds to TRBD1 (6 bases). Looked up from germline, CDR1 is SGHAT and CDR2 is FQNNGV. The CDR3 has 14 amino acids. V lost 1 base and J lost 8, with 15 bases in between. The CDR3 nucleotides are TGTGCCAGCAGCTTAGGCAGGGGTACCCCGAAGCAGTACTTC. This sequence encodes CASSLGRGTPKQYF.

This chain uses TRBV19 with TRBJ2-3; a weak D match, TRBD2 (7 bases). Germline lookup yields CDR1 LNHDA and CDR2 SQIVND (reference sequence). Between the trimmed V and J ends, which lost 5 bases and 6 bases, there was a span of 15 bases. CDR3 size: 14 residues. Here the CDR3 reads CASSPWGGLDTQYF. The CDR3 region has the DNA TGTGCCAGTAGTCCTTGGGGGGGCCTGGATACGCAGTATTTT. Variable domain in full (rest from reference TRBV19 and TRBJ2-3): DGGITQSPKYLFRKEGQNVTLSCEQNLNHDAMYWYRQDPGQGLRLIYYSQIVNDFQKGDIAEGYSVSREKKESFPLTVTSAQKNPTAFYLCASSPWGGLDTQYFGPGTRLTVL.

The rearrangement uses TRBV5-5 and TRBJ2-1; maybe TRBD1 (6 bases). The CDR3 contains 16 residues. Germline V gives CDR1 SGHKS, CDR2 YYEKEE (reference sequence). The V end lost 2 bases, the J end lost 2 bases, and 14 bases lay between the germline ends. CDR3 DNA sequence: TGTGCCAGCAGCTTCTTCGGGGCAGGGGCCTACAATGAGCAGTTCTTC. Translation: CASSFFGAGAYNEQFF.

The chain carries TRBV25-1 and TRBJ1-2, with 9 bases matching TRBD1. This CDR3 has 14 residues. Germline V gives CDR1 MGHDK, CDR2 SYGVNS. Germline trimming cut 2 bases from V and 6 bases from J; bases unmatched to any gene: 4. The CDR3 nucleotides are TGTGCCAGCAGTGAAAGGTGGACAGGGGATGGCTACACCTTC. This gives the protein CASSERWTGDGYTF.

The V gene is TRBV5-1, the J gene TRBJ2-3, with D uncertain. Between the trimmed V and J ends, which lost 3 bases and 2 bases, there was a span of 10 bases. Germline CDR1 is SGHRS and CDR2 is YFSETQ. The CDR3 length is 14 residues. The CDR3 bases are TGCGCCAGCAGCTCTGAGTACGCCACAGATACGCAGTATTTT. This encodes CASSSEYATDTQYF.

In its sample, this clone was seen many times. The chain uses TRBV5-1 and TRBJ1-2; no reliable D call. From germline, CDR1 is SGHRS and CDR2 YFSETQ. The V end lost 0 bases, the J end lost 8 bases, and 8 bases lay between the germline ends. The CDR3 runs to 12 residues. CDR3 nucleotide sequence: TGCGCCAGCAGCTTGGTGTCGGGAGGCTACACCTTC. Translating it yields CASSLVSGGYTF. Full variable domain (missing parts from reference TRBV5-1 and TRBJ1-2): KAGVTQTPRYLIKTRGQQVTLSCSPISGHRSVSWYQQTPGQGLQFLFEYFSETQRNKGNFPGRFSGRQFSNSRSEMNVSTLELGDSALYLCASSLVSGGYTFGSGTRLTVV.

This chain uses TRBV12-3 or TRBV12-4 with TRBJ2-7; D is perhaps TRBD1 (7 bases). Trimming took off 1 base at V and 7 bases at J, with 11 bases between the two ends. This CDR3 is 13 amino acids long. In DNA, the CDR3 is TGTGCCAGCAGTTTAGGGGCAGGGGGGGAGCAGTACTTC. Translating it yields CASSLGAGGEQYF.

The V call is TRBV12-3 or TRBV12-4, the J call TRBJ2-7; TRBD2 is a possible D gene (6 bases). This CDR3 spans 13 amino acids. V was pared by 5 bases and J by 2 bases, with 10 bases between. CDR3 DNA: TGTGCCAGCAGTCCGTCTAGCGCCTACGAGCAGTACTTC. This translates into CASSPSSAYEQYF.

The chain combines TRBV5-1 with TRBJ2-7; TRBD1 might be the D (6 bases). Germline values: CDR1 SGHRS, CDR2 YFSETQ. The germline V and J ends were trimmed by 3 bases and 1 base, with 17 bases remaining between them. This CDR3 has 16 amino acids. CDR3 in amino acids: CASSYGQTLPSYEQYF. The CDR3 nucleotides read TGCGCCAGCAGCTACGGACAGACCTTACCTTCCTACGAGCAGTACTTC.

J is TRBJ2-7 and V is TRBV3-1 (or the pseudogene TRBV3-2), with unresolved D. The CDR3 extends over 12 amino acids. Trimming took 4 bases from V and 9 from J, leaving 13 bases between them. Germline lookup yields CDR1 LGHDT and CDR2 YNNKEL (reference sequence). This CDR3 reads CASSRLGFRQYF. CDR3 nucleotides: TGTGCCAGCAGCCGCCTCGGGTTCAGGCAGTACTTC.

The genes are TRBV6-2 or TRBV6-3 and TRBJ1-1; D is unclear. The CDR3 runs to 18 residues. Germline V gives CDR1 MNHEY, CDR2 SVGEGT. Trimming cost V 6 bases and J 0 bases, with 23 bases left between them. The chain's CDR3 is CASRPGAAVLSMNTEAFF. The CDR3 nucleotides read TGTGCCAGCAGACCTGGTGCTGCGGTGTTGAGCATGAACACTGAAGCTTTCTTT.

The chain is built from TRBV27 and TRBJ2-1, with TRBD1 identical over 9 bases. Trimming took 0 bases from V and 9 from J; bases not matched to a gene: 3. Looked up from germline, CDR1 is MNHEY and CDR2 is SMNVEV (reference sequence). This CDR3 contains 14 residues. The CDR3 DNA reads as TGTGCCAGCAGTTTATCCGGGACAGGGCTTGAGCAGTTCTTC. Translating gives CASSLSGTGLEQFF.

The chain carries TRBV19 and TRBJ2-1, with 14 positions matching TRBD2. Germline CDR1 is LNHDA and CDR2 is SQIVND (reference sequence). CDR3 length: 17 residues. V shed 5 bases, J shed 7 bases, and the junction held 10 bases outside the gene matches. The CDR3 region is CASSDWAGLAGGNEQFF. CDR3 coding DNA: TGTGCCAGTAGTGATTGGGCCGGACTAGCGGGAGGTAATGAGCAGTTCTTC. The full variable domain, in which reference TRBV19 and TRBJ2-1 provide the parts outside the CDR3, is DGGITQSPKYLFRKEGQNVTLSCEQNLNHDAMYWYRQDPGQGLRLIYYSQIVNDFQKGDIAEGYSVSREKKESFPLTVTSAQKNPTAFYLCASSDWAGLAGGNEQFFGPGTRLTVL.

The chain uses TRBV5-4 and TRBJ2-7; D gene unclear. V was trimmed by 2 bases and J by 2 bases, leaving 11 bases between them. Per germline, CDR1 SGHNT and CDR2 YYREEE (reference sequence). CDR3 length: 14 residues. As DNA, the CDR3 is TGTGCCAGCAGCTTTGCAGTCCCCCCCTACGAGCAGTACTTC. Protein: CASSFAVPPYEQYF. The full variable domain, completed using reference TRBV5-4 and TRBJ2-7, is ETGVTQSPTHLIKTRGQQVTLRCSSQSGHNTVSWYQQALGQGPQFIFQYYREEENGRGNFPPRFSGLQFPNYSSELNVNALELDDSALYLCASSFAVPPYEQYFGPGTRLTVT.